The present T cell receptor beta chain was sequenced within a study of shared clonotypes between healthy human individuals. Study conclusions and caveats: It was observed that roughly 5.5% of naive CD4 clonotypes were shared across several donors.

For this clone: Antigen unknown.

Donors, without exception, were Caucasian adults residing in Nashville, Tennessee. V gave up 1 base and J gave up 8 bases, with 21 bases separating them. Germline CDR1 reads SGHRS; CDR2 reads YFSETQ. The length of the CDR3 is 17 residues. TCRdb's table, derived via immunoSEQ multiplex PCR, lists solely in-frame clones and lacks some. The data hold around 2,000,000 clones, with 90% to 95% observed a single time. The sample was naive CD4+ T cells sorted from blood. The sample's subset: CD45RA+ positively selected. This TCR was sampled from a young man in good health. The V and J genes are TRBV5-1 and TRBJ1-4; D remains ambiguous. The CDR3 loop is CASSLSPALAVGEKLFF. In DNA, the CDR3 is TGCGCCAGCAGCTTGTCGCCGGCGCTAGCCGTAGGGGAAAAACTGTTTTTT.